This T cell receptor (beta chain) is drawn from a study of beta chain features in type 1 diabetes. Study-level results: Moderate yet significant TCRB CDR3 shortening was seen in Type 1 diabetes patients in all four CD4+ subsets. Any HLA type influence on TCRB rearrangement was left unresolved here.

Points on this clone: No antigen is known for it.

Expressed TCRB transcripts were sequenced because the entire RNA isolate underwent reverse transcription. Assay: immunoSEQ multiplex PCR; the TCRdb copy retains only in-frame clones and omits some. The table has about 390,000 clones, roughly a tenth seen once. Germline assignment: CDR1 SGHRS and CDR2 YFSETQ. The J segment lost 2 bases and the V segment lost 4 bases, leaving 9 bases of the junction unmatched. This CDR3 contains 16 residues. The rearrangement joins TRBV5-1 to TRBJ2-7, with 10 nucleotides matching TRBD1. This receptor was obtained from a man aged 25-45 years with type 1 diabetes. The sequencing input was central memory CD4+ T cells from blood. The CDR3 bases are TGCGCCAGCAGCCCGGCGGCGGGACAGGGGACCTACGAGCAGTACTTC. Translation gives CASSPAAGQGTYEQYF.